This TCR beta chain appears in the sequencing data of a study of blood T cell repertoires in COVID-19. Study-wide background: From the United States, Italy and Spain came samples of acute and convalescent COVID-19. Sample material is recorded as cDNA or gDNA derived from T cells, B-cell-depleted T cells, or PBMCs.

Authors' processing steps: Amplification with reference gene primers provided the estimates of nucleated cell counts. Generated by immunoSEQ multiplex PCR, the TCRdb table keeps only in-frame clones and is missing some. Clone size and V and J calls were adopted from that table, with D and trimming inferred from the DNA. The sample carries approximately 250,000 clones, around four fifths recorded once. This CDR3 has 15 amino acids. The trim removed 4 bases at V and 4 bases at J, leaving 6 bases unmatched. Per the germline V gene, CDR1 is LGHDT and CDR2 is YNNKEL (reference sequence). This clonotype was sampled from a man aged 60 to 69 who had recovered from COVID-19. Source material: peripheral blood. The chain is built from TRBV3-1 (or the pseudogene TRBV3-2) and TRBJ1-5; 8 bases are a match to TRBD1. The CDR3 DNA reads TGTGCCAGCAGCCTTACAGGGGGACGAAATCAGCCCCAGCATTTT. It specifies CASSLTGGRNQPQHF.